This T cell receptor (beta chain) was retrieved from a study of T cell responses to AZD1222 COVID-19 vaccine. Study-wide results and limits: Vaccine-associated CD4 TCRs ranged over spike, dominating at 160-218 and 743-854. Breadth and depth of Spike-specific TCRs rose after two AZD1222 doses. Baseline antibody screening turned up just a handful of seropositive AZD1222 recipients.

CDR3 length equals 15 residues. Trimming shortened V by 5 bases and J by 0 bases, and 11 bases separated the two germline ends. CDR1 SEHNR and CDR2 FQNEAQ come from the germline V gene (reference sequence). Some clones are missing from TCRdb's copy, which holds only in-frame ones; the method was immunoSEQ multiplex PCR. The table includes 150,000 to 200,000 clones, around 90% detected once. Remarks on this clone: Antigen unknown.

The material was peripheral blood, obtained 28 days after the second AZD1222 dose. This TCR was sampled from an adult who received the AZD1222 COVID-19 vaccine. The chain carries TRBV7-9 and TRBJ1-3, with a weak D call TRBD1 (5 bases). CDR3 in amino acids: CASSAAGSSGNTIYF. CDR3 coding DNA: TGTGCCAGCAGCGCTGCAGGGAGCTCTGGAAACACCATATATTTT. Based on the CDR3 plus reference TRBV7-9 and TRBJ1-3, the full variable domain is DTGVSQNPRHKITKRGQNVTFRCDPISEHNRLYWYRQTLGQGPEFLTYFQNEAQLEKSRLLSDRFSAERPKGSFSTLEIQRTEQGDSAMYLCASSAAGSSGNTIYFGEGSWLTVV.